The 19 T cell receptor beta chains listed next were all sequenced from one sample in a study of cytotoxic CD8 clonotypes in ibrutinib-treated CLL. Sequencing was performed with immunoSEQ multiplex PCR; in TCRdb, only in-frame clones are kept and a portion is missing. Of 150,000 to 250,000 clones listed, 55% to 85% are singletons. This specimen consisted of PBMCs, obtained after 24 months of ibrutinib treatment. The source of these receptors is a human donor with chronic lymphocytic leukemia.

This CDR3 is CASSTRLAGVDEQYF. The CDR3 DNA follows: TGTGCCAGCAGCACCCGACTAGCGGGAGTTGACGAGCAGTACTTC. This chain connects TRBV11-2 to TRBJ2-7, with 12 bases lining up with TRBD2. V gave up 5 bases and J gave up 5 bases; unmatched junction bases: 7. The CDR3 consists of 15 residues. The germline V gene encodes CDR1 SGHAT and CDR2 FQNNGV.

This chain links TRBV18 with TRBJ2-3; D is possibly TRBD2 (5 bases). The CDR3 runs to 15 residues. With 3 bases removed from V and 0 bases from J, the gap between germline ends came to 10 bases. Germline loops: CDR1 KGHSH, CDR2 LQKENI. The DNA of the CDR3 is TGTGCCAGCTCACCTAGGAGCGGCAGCACAGATACGCAGTATTTT. Amino acids: CASSPRSGSTDTQYF.

This rearrangement joins TRBV18 to TRBJ2-7; the match to TRBD2 covers 7 bases. Germline values: CDR1 KGHSH, CDR2 LQKENI. V gave up 3 bases and J gave up 5 bases; unmatched junction bases: 4. The CDR3 covers 13 residues. DNA for the CDR3: TGTGCCAGCTCACCGCGGGGGTCGGACGAGCAGTACTTC. It encodes CASSPRGSDEQYF.

V is TRBV9 and J is TRBJ2-3; 9 bases are shared with TRBD1. There are 15 residues in the CDR3. CDR1 is SGDLS, CDR2 YYNGEE, per germline. After removal of 3 bases from V and 1 base from J, the junction contained 3 bases not matched to a gene. The CDR3 sequence is CASSGWTGGTDTQYF. CDR3 coding DNA: TGTGCCAGCAGCGGATGGACAGGGGGCACAGATACGCAGTATTTT.

The chain uses TRBV9 and TRBJ2-7; 8 nucleotides match TRBD2. Looked up from germline, CDR1 is SGDLS and CDR2 is YYNGEE. V was pared by 4 bases and J by 2 bases, with 8 bases of the junction left unmatched. This CDR3 spans 15 amino acids. This CDR3 reads CASSPGAGATYEQYF. CDR3 coding DNA: TGTGCCAGCAGCCCGGGAGCGGGAGCAACCTACGAGCAGTACTTC.

The rearrangement joins TRBV2 to TRBJ1-2, with a possible D match to TRBD1 (6 bases). The germline gives CDR1 SNHLY, CDR2 FYNNEI. Trimming removed 5 bases at V and 13 bases at J, with 26 bases between. The CDR3 covers 15 residues. The CDR3 DNA reads TGTGCCAGCAGTTCCGACCCCGGGACAATTCACGTACGCACCTTC. Translation gives CASSSDPGTIHVRTF.

The genes are TRBV4-2 and TRBJ2-3, with 7 nucleotides matching TRBD2. The CDR3 extends over 16 amino acids. CDR1 LGHNA and CDR2 YNFKEQ come from the germline V gene. Losses at the gene ends were 0 bases for V and 1 base for J; bases not matched to a gene: 4. This CDR3 is CASSQEGGLGTDTQYF. CDR3 DNA: TGTGCCAGCAGCCAAGAGGGAGGGCTGGGCACAGATACGCAGTATTTT.

This chain joins TRBV7-9 and TRBJ1-2; 7 nucleotides agree with TRBD1. After removal of 5 bases from V and 6 bases from J, the junction contained 12 bases not matched to a gene. The CDR3 consists of 15 residues. Germline assignment: CDR1 SEHNR and CDR2 FQNEAQ (reference sequence). The CDR3 coding sequence is TGTGCCAGCAGCCCCCGGACAGGACCTTATGATGGCTACACCTTC. This sequence encodes CASSPRTGPYDGYTF.

The rearrangement uses TRBV5-6 and TRBJ1-2; D uncertain. The CDR3 totals 11 residues. V shed 1 base and J shed 7 bases, with 5 bases lying between them. Germline CDR1 reads SGHDT; CDR2 reads YYEEEE. CDR3: CASSLNTGYTF. The CDR3 DNA is TGTGCCAGCAGCTTGAACACTGGCTACACCTTC.

This sequence joins TRBV25-1 and TRBJ2-5; 7 bases map to TRBD1. V gave up 1 base and J gave up 3 bases; unmatched junction bases: 11. The CDR3 is 17 residues long. From germline, CDR1 is MGHDK and CDR2 SYGVNS. The CDR3 sequence: CASSESQGPAIEETQYF. In DNA form, the CDR3 reads TGTGCCAGCAGTGAATCACAGGGGCCCGCAATCGAAGAGACCCAGTACTTC.

The genes are TRBV7-2 and TRBJ1-1, with a possible D match to TRBD1 (6 bases). Germline CDR1 is SGHTA and CDR2 is FQGNSA. The V gene lost 1 base and the J gene lost 1 base, with 13 bases spanning the gap. The CDR3 spans 16 residues. This chain's CDR3 is CASSLEFGQRNTEAFF. The CDR3 coding sequence is TGTGCCAGCAGCTTAGAGTTTGGACAGAGGAACACTGAAGCTTTCTTT.

This clone was observed a single time. The chain combines TRBV27 with TRBJ1-2; 7 nucleotides agree with TRBD1. The V and J ends lost 5 bases and 7 bases, in that order; junction bases with no gene match: 13. CDR1 and CDR2 from the germline V gene are MNHEY and SMNVEV (reference sequence). The CDR3 is 15 residues long. The CDR3 DNA follows: TGTGCCAGCAGTCCTCGGTGGCAGGGGGGAGGTGGCTACACCTTC. It codes for CASSPRWQGGGGYTF.

The rearrangement uses TRBV5-6 and TRBJ1-3, with D perhaps matching TRBD1 (6 bases). Trimming pared 3 bases from V and 2 bases from J, leaving 15 bases between. The CDR3 is 16 amino acids. Germline V gene sequence: CDR1 SGHDT, CDR2 YYEEEE. CDR3 protein: CASSSRRGPAGNTIYF. In DNA, the CDR3 is TGTGCCAGCAGCTCCCGCAGGGGTCCAGCTGGAAACACCATATATTTT. The full variable domain, completed using reference TRBV5-6 and TRBJ1-3, is DAGVTQSPTHLIKTRGQQVTLRCSPKSGHDTVSWYQQALGQGPQFIFQYYEEEERQRGNFPDRFSGHQFPNYSSELNVNALLLGDSALYLCASSSRRGPAGNTIYFGEGSWLTVV.

This sequence joins TRBV28 and TRBJ1-5; D unclear. Germline V gene sequence: CDR1 MDHEN, CDR2 SYDVKM. V lost 7 bases and J 9 bases, leaving 19 bases between the germline ends. This CDR3 has 14 amino acids. CDR3 DNA sequence: TGTGCCAGCAAATTCCCCAGAAGGGATCGGCCCCAGCATTTT. It is translated as CASKFPRRDRPQHF.

This chain uses TRBV5-6 with TRBJ2-7, with 9 positions matching TRBD2. With V trimmed by 4 bases and J by 4 bases, 9 bases remained unmatched. The V gene's germline CDR1 is SGHDT and CDR2 YYEEEE. The CDR3 consists of 15 residues. The CDR3 sequence: CASSMTGTSRYEQYF. CDR3 nucleotides: TGTGCCAGCAGCATGACCGGGACTAGCCGGTACGAGCAGTACTTC.

The chain uses TRBV5-1 and TRBJ1-1; 8 bases match TRBD1. This CDR3 region has 15 residues. J gave up 4 bases and V 4 bases, and 9 bases lay outside the gene matches. Germline V gene lookup returns CDR1 SGHRS and CDR2 YFSETQ. CDR3: CASSMSGGVSTEAFF. Written as DNA, the CDR3 is TGCGCCAGCAGCATGTCAGGGGGCGTTAGCACTGAAGCTTTCTTT. The whole variable domain, filled in from reference TRBV5-1 and TRBJ1-1, reads KAGVTQTPRYLIKTRGQQVTLSCSPISGHRSVSWYQQTPGQGLQFLFEYFSETQRNKGNFPGRFSGRQFSNSRSEMNVSTLELGDSALYLCASSMSGGVSTEAFFGQGTRLTVV.

This rearrangement joins TRBV6-5 to TRBJ2-7; 10 bases are shared with TRBD2. Germline CDR1 reads MNHEY; CDR2 reads SVGAGI. V was clipped by 2 bases and J by 6 bases; unmatched bases: 7. The CDR3 contains 15 residues. DNA of the CDR3: TGTGCCAGCAGTTACAGGACTAGCGGTAGGGGCGAGCAGTACTTC. Translation: CASSYRTSGRGEQYF.

The rearrangement uses TRBV4-2 and TRBJ1-1; 9 bases match TRBD1. Unmatched junction bases numbered 2, after V lost 3 bases and J lost 3 bases. From germline, CDR1 is LGHNA and CDR2 YNFKEQ. CDR3 size: 14 residues. Here the CDR3 reads CASSQGDRDTEAFF. The CDR3 DNA reads as TGTGCCAGCAGCCAGGGGGACAGGGACACTGAAGCTTTCTTT.

This clone has just one count. The chain employs TRBV5-4 and TRBJ1-2, with 7 nucleotides matching TRBD1. V shed 1 base and J 4 bases; nucleotides not matched to a gene: 1. Germline loops: CDR1 SGHNT, CDR2 YYREEE (reference sequence). The CDR3 has 13 residues. The CDR3 loop is CASSLYRGYGYTF. The CDR3 coding sequence is TGTGCCAGCAGCTTGTACAGGGGCTATGGCTACACCTTC.